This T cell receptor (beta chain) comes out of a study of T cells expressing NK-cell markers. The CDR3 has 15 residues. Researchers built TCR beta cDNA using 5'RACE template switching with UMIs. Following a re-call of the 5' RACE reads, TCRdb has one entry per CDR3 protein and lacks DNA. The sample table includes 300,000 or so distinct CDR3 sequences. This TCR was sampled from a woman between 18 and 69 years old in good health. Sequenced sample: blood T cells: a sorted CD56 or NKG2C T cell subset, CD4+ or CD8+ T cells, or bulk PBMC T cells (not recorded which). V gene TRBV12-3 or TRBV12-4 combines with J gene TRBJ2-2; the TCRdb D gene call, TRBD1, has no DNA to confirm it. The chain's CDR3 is CASSPPGSGTGELFF.